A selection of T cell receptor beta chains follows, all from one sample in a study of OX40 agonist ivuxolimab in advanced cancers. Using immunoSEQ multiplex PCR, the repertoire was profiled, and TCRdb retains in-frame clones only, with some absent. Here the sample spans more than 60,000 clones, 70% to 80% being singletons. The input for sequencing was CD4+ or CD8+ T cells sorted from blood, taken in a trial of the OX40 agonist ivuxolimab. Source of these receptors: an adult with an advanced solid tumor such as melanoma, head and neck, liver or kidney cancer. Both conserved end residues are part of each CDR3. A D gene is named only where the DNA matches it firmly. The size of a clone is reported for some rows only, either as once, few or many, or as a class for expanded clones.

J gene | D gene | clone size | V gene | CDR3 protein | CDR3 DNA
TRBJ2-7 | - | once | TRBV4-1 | CASSPGPGEQYF | TGCGCCAGCAGCCCCGGGCCGGGGGAGCAGTACTTC
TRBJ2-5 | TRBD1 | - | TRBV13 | CASSFGLAGGSETQYF | TGTGCCAGCAGCTTCGGGCTAGCAGGGGGCTCGGAGACCCAGTACTTC
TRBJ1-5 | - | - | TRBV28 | CASIPGGRGSQPQHF | TGTGCCAGCATCCCTGGGGGGAGGGGGAGTCAGCCCCAGCATTTT
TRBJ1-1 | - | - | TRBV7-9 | CASSLEGRSEAFF | TGTGCCAGCAGCTTAGAAGGGCGCTCTGAAGCTTTCTTT
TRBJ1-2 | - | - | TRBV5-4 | CASSPQRSNYGYTF | TGTGCCAGCAGCCCCCAGAGGTCTAACTATGGCTACACCTTC
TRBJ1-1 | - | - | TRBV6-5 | CASSYHTGNTEAFF | TGTGCCAGCAGTTACCATACAGGGAACACTGAAGCTTTCTTT
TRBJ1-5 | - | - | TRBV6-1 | CASSEAAGQSQPQHF | TGTGCCAGCAGTGAAGCAGCAGGGCAAAGTCAGCCCCAGCATTTT
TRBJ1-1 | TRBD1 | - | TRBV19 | CASSKGQVSVNTEAFF | TGTGCCAGTAGTAAGGGACAGGTGTCGGTGAACACTGAAGCTTTCTTT
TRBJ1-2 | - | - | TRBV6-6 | CASSYSRQGGYGYTF | TGTGCCAGCAGTTACTCGAGGCAGGGCGGCTATGGCTACACCTTC
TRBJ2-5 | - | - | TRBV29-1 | CSVPHHSFGGETQYF | TGCAGCGTTCCACACCACTCCTTTGGCGGGGAGACCCAGTACTTC
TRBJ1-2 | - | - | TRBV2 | CASSDLGPSYGYTF | TGTGCCAGCAGCGATTTGGGGCCTAGCTATGGCTACACCTTC
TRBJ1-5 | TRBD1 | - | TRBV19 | CASRRDSLGSNQPQHF | TGTGCCAGTAGAAGGGACAGTTTGGGGAGCAATCAGCCCCAGCATTTT
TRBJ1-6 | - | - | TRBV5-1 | CASSSFDSHNNSPLHF | TGCGCCAGCAGCTCTTTCGACAGTCATAATAATTCACCCCTCCACTTT
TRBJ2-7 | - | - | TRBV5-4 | CASSLEQDGYEQYF | TGTGCCAGCAGCTTGGAACAGGACGGCTACGAGCAGTACTTC
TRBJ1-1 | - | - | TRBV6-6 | CASSSLGVGGSSKAFF | TGTGCCAGCAGCTCACTAGGCGTTGGGGGGTCGAGCAAAGCTTTCTTT
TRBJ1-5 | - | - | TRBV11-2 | CASSSRSIGEGINQPQHF | TGTGCCAGCAGCTCCCGTAGCATTGGAGAGGGTATTAATCAGCCCCAGCATTTT
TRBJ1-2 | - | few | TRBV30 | CAWSQQDYGYTF | TGTGCCTGGAGTCAACAGGACTATGGCTACACCTTC
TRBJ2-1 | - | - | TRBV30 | CAWTQAYEQFF | TGTGCCTGGACACAAGCGTATGAGCAGTTCTTC
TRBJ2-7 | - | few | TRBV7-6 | CASSLLLGPNEQYF | TGTGCCAGCAGCTTATTGCTGGGTCCTAACGAGCAGTACTTC
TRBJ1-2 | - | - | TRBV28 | CASSLLQLDGYTF | TGTGCCAGCAGTTTGTTGCAGTTAGATGGCTACACCTTC
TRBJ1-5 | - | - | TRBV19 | CASSIAGDVSNQPQHF | TGTGCCAGTAGTATAGCGGGGGACGTTAGCAATCAGCCCCAGCATTTT
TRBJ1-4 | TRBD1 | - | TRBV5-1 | CASSFQGAHEKLFF | TGCGCCAGCAGCTTCCAGGGGGCACATGAAAAACTGTTTTTT